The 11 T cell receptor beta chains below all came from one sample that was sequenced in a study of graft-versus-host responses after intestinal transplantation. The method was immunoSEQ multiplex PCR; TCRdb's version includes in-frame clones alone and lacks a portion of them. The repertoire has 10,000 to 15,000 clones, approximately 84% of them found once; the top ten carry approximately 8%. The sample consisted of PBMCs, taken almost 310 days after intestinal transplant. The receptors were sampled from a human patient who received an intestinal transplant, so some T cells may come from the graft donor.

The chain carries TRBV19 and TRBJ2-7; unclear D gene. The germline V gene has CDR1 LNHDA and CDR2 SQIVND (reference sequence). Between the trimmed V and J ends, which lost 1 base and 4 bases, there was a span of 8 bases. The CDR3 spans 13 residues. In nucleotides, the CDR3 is TGTGCCAGTAGTATAGGCCAATTATACGAGCAGTACTTC. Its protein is CASSIGQLYEQYF.

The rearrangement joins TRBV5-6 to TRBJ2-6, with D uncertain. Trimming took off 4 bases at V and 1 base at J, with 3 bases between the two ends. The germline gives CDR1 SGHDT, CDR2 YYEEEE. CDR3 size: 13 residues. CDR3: CASSVSGANVLTF. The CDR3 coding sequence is TGTGCCAGCAGCGTTTCTGGGGCCAACGTCCTGACTTTC. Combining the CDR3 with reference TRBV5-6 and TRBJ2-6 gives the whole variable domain DAGVTQSPTHLIKTRGQQVTLRCSPKSGHDTVSWYQQALGQGPQFIFQYYEEEERQRGNFPDRFSGHQFPNYSSELNVNALLLGDSALYLCASSVSGANVLTFGAGSRLTVL.

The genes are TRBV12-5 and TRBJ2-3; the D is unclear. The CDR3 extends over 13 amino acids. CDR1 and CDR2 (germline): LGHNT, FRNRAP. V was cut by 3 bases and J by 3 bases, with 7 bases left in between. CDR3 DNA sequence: TGTGCTAGTGGTTTCGACGAGACAGATACGCAGTATTTT. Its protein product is CASGFDETDTQYF. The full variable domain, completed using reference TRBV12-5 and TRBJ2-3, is DARVTQTPRHKVTEMGQEVTMRCQPILGHNTVFWYRQTMMQGLELLAYFRNRAPLDDSGMPKDRFSAEMPDATLATLKIQPSEPRDSAVYFCASGFDETDTQYFGPGTRLTVL.

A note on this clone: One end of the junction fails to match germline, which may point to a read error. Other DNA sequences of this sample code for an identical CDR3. Written as DNA, the CDR3 is TGCGCCAGCAGCTCCCCGGGACAGGGAAATGAAAAATTGTTTTTT. Translated: CASSSPGQGNEKLFF. This chain connects TRBV5-1 to TRBJ1-4; 9 bases are a match to TRBD1. Germline CDR1 reads SGHRS; CDR2 reads YFSETQ. The CDR3 spans 15 residues.

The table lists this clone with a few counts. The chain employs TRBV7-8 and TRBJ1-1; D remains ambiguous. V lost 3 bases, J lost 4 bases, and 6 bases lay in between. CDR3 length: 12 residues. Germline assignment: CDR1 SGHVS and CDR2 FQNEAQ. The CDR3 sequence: CASSFWGTEAFF. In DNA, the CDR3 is TGTGCCAGCAGCTTTTGGGGCACTGAAGCTTTCTTT.

CDR3 region: CASSEDRETEQYF. DNA of the CDR3: TGTGCCAGCAGTGAAGACAGGGAGACCGAGCAGTACTTC. The chain joins TRBV6-1 to TRBJ2-7; D is perhaps TRBD1 (6 bases). Germline CDR1 MNHNS, CDR2 SASEGT. V was cut by 1 base and J by 6 bases, with 10 bases left in between. CDR3 length: 13 residues.

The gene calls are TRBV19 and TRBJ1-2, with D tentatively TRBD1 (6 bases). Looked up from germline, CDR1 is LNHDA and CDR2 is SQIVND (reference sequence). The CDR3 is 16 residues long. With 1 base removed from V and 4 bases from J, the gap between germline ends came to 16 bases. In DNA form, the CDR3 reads TGTGCCAGTAGTATAGTGGGGACAAAAACCTCCTATGGCTACACCTTC. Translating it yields CASSIVGTKTSYGYTF. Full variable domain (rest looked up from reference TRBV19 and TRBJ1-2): DGGITQSPKYLFRKEGQNVTLSCEQNLNHDAMYWYRQDPGQGLRLIYYSQIVNDFQKGDIAEGYSVSREKKESFPLTVTSAQKNPTAFYLCASSIVGTKTSYGYTFGSGTRLTVV.

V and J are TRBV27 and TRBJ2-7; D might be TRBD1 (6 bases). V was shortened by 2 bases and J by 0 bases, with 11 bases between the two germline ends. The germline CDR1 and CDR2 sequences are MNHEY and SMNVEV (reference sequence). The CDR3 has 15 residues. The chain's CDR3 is CASSLNEDSSYEQYF. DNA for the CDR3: TGTGCCAGCAGTTTAAATGAGGACAGCTCCTACGAGCAGTACTTC.

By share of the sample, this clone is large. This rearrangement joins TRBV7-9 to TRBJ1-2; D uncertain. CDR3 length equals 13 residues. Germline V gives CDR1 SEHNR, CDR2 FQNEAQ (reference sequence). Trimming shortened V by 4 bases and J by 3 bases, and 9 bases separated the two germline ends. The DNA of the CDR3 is TGTGCCAGCAGCTCTACTGGGGACTATGGCTACACCTTC. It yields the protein CASSSTGDYGYTF.

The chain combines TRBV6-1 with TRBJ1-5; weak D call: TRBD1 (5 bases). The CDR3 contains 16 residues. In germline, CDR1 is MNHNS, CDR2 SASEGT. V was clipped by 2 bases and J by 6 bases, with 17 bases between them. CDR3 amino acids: CASSEYGDGLTQPQHF. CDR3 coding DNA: TGTGCCAGCAGTGAATATGGGGACGGCTTGACTCAGCCCCAGCATTTT.

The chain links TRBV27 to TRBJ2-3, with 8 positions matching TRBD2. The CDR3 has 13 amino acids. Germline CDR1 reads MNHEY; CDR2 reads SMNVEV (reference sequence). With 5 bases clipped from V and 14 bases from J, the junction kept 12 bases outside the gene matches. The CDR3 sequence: CASSRQIAGRGYF. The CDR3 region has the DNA TGTGCCAGCAGTCGACAAATAGCGGGACGGGGGTATTTT.